This T cell receptor (beta chain) is from a study of cytomegalovirus exposure and HLA in healthy donors. Points on this clone: Its cognate antigen is unknown.

Study-level results: Across donors, presence/absence analyses took sequencing depth to be roughly uniform. TCR beta sequences reportedly predicted the HLA-A and HLA-B alleles of most subjects accurately.

V was clipped by 6 bases and J by 3 bases; unmatched bases: 5. Germline V gives CDR1 MGHDK, CDR2 SYGVNS. The CDR3 totals 14 residues. PCR employed 60 Vbeta and 13 Jbeta primers. This table comes from immunoSEQ multiplex PCR, and its TCRdb copy is limited to in-frame clones, with some not included. The sample contains fewer than 200,000 clones, over 75% of which appear only once. The genes are TRBV25-1 and TRBJ1-1; 9 nucleotides match TRBD1. The source is a girl under three years old in good health and CMV-seronegative. Sequencing used PBMCs. The CDR3 DNA reads as TGTGCCAGCAGGAACAGGGGGCCGGACACTGAAGCTTTCTTT. Translation: CASRNRGPDTEAFF.